This T cell receptor beta chain was obtained from a study of cytomegalovirus exposure and HLA in healthy donors (dated by TCRdb to 2015 to 2018). With regard to the full study: In an earlier analysis of roughly 590 of the donors, around 290 Gb of sequence data and 90 million to 120 million unique TCR beta sequences from some 170 million T cells were reported. An early release covering roughly 600 HLA-typed donors comprised around 300 gigabases of sequencing data and tens of millions of unique TCR sequences. The genetic ancestry cluster associated with self-reported Caucasian donors included 81% of the approximately 430 genotyped donors. The aim of the study was to test whether cataloging public T cell receptors could identify signatures of past pathogen exposure. The study used immunosequencing to profile the T cell repertoires of hundreds of subjects and linked those repertoires to cytomegalovirus serostatus. A separate validation cohort of roughly 130 different subjects was used in addition to the roughly 700-subject first cohort. To predict cytomegalovirus infection status, the study brought together high-throughput TCR immunosequencing, statistical association of individual TCRs with disease status, and machine learning. To study patterns of TCR occurrence, a later analysis re-analyzed previously published TCR beta repertoires from 666 donors and added high-resolution HLA genotyping. Rather than using new phenotypic data, the later analysis identified candidate immune exposures from TCR beta sequences and from how often those sequences occurred across donors. In an earlier analysis of around 540 of the donors, high-throughput TCR beta sequencing was used to judge whether each TCR beta V gene segment behaved as functional or pseudogenic. Donor age, sex, ethnicity and CMV serostatus were compiled alongside the repertoire data. Genome-wide SNP genotypes for about 65% of the roughly 670 donors were used in a later genetic analysis, which treated that subset as a discovery cohort. All discovery cohort repertoires had been generated on a single sequencing platform. Class I and class II HLA loci were covered by the typing at four-digit resolution. The number of donors typed differed by locus, with roughly 629-640 for A, B, C, DRB1 and DQB1, approximately 500 for DQA1, 600 to 610 for DPA1, and under 490 for DPB1. Because of strong linkage in the cohort, roughly 5 DR-DQ haplotypes were treated as single units for association and clustering. Across some 400 genotyped donors of the cohort, an average of 235,054 unique TCR beta nucleotide sequences per donor were sequenced, and 15% to 20% of those sequences were non-productive.

Overall results and qualifications from the work: Correlated functional status among segregating V segments might reflect linkage disequilibrium, but an unknown experimental factor could not be ruled out. A cluster of highly shared sequence variants was judged likely to be a technical artifact of the sequencing pipeline. Some IMGT-functional V segments, including TRBV6-2 and TRBV6-3, could not be distinguished by the 87-base-pair reads and were therefore excluded. Most CMV-associated TCR beta chains appeared to be HLA-restricted in a later analysis, and the HLA associations seemed to be driven largely by CMV exposure. In a later analysis, HLA-associated TCR beta chains were found to be more clonally expanded and to have lower generation probabilities than equally common non-associated chains. Immune exposure information for the cohort was limited to CMV serostatus. In a later analysis, over 15,000 TCR beta sequences were associated with specific HLA alleles at a false discovery rate of 0.05. Sequencing depth was assumed to be roughly uniform across donors in the presence/absence analyses, though that assumption may not hold. In a later genetic analysis, a missense DCLRE1C variant was associated with V-gene and J-gene trimming of TCR beta chains, and the association was replicated in an independent cohort. A further reported finding was that TCR beta sequences accurately predicted the HLA-A and HLA-B alleles for most subjects in the first cohort. When HLA alleles, especially DR and DQ, strongly co-occurred, attributing TCR associations to individual alleles was difficult. According to a later analysis, TCR association rates differed among HLA loci, with DRB1 alleles showing the most associated TCRs and HLA-C alleles showing the fewest. A few of the identified cytomegalovirus-associated TCR beta chains were confirmed in vitro to be specific for cytomegalovirus antigens. According to a later analysis, parvovirus B19, influenza, CMV and Epstein-Barr virus appeared linked to several top co-occurrence clusters. A total of 150 to 200 TCR beta chains were listed by the study as associated with cytomegalovirus. The earlier analysis of 587 of the donors excluded approximately 17 rarely observed V segments, including chromosome 9 orphons, because counts were too low. The cohort was sequenced for TCR beta chains only, and without alpha or paired-chain data the features that could be detected were limited. Because HLA typing was missing for some donors at each locus, association tests included only the typed subset. A later genetic analysis reported fewer N-insertions in productive TCRs among donors in an Asian-associated ancestry cluster than the roughly 720-donor mean. The classifier was reported to diagnose cytomegalovirus status with high specificity and sensitivity in both the original and validation cohorts. The authors suggested that the approach could potentially be generalized to other disease states and immunological phenotypes. In an earlier analysis of over 550 of the donors, most TCR beta V segments were observed in productive rearrangements about 87% or about 30% of the time, broadly matching IMGT annotations. Most TCR sequences were observed very rarely across donors, whereas some public TCRs were present in many individuals.

The cohort consisted of 600 to 700 healthy bone marrow donors. At the time of sampling, all cohort members were nominally healthy, though unrecorded immune exposures were likely present. The donor tested CMV seronegative, placing the donor among the roughly 340 seronegative members of the cohort. A peripheral blood sample was provided by each donor, and peripheral blood mononuclear cells were used for TCR beta sequencing. The Qiagen DNeasy Blood Extraction Kit was used to extract genomic DNA from the blood cell samples. Inclusive of the bounding cysteine and phenylalanine, the CDR3 is 15 residues long. Of the read, only the CDR3 DNA is kept; its 45 bases are in frame from base 1. The germline V gene yields MNHNS for CDR1 and SASEGT for CDR2. The junction carries 11 bases between V and J, which are trimmed by 0 bases and 5 bases respectively. The method behind the library was the immunoSEQ multiplex PCR assay. The multiplex PCR relied on a mix of 60 forward primers for TCR Vbeta segments and 13 reverse primers for TCR Jbeta segments. The CDR3 region of rearranged TCR beta genes was amplified from genomic DNA by a multiplex PCR assay. The amplified TCR beta libraries were sequenced on the Illumina HiSeq System as 87-base-pair reads. On the authors' methods: A later analysis tallied tens of millions of unique TCR beta chains across the 700 or so repertoires, and about 10 million of those chains were shared by two or more donors. A nearest-neighbor algorithm error-corrected the raw reads and collapsed the reads into unique sequences, merging closely related sequences to remove PCR and sequencing errors. To assign V, D and J gene segments, CDR3 sequences were aligned to IMGT reference sequences. For a sequence to be retained, a match of at least six nucleotides to both a V gene segment and a J gene segment was required. A rearrangement was called productive if the CDR3 had no stop codons and remained in frame with V and J, and every other rearrangement was called non-productive. Following IMGT convention, CDR3 was defined as the stretch from the second conserved V-encoded cysteine to the conserved J-encoded phenylalanine. The earlier analysis of about 620 of the donors excluded sequences that lacked an unambiguous match to a single V gene segment. An earlier analysis of fewer than 750 of the donors called V segments functional above 56.7% productive rearrangements and segregating when the between-donor standard deviation exceeded 5%. A statistical classification framework was built to diagnose cytomegalovirus status from the catalog of TCR beta chain sequences. In a later analysis, V and J genes were assigned by comparing TCR nucleotide sequences against IMGT/GENE-DB human TR gene sequences. The TCRdist pipeline was used in a later analysis to assign CDR3 sequences and most-parsimonious VDJ recombination scenarios. A later analysis defined each TCR beta chain by its CDR3 amino acid sequence plus V-gene family, and excluded reads lacking a unique V-gene family. To address suspected cross-contamination and a sequencing artifact, a later analysis removed 550 to 750 highly shared, low-generation-probability nucleotide sequences. A later analysis calculated a clonal expansion index for each public chain from normalized within-repertoire ranks of inferred template counts. In a later analysis, generation probabilities were computed with a VDJ recombination model fitted to out-of-frame rearrangements, and the resulting probabilities were checked against IGoR. In a later analysis, TCR-TCR, TCR-HLA and TCR-CMV co-occurrence was scored with hypergeometric tests, and a repertoire-size bias correction was applied to TCR pairs. In a later analysis, false discovery rates were estimated by permuting HLA or CMV assignments 20 times. In a later analysis, co-occurring TCRs were grouped using DBSCAN, with TCRdist sequence similarity added in when clustering inside HLA-allele-positive subsets. Repertoires with fewer than 30,000 or more than 120,000 public chains, plus five repertoires with anomalous nucleotide sharing, were excluded from co-occurrence clustering. TCRdb retrieved this table from immuneACCESS and kept in-frame rearrangements only. Not all clones are present; in checked studies, unresolved V genes account for under half, and no reason is known for the remainder. That table gives V, J and clone size, and the DNA gave D and trimming. This sample holds 100,000 to 130,000 clones; roughly 80% were observed only once. The ten largest make up 2% to 2.5% of the sample.

For this clone: Its specific antigen is unknown. No qualities accompany the bases; no much larger clone lies one base away.

This chain joins TRBV6-1 to TRBJ1-5; TRBD1 could be the D gene, as 6 bases match. Sequencing used PBMCs. The sequence was obtained from a man younger than 45 in good health and CMV-seronegative. The sequenced DNA: TGTGCCAGCAGTGAAGCGGGGGGGGGCGATCAGCCCCAGCATTTT. This sequence encodes CASSEAGGGDQPQHF.